This T cell receptor (beta chain) was retrieved from a study of T cell responses to AZD1222 COVID-19 vaccine. About the research overall: Both about-4-week and about-12-week second-dose recipients were combined.

The data were produced by immunoSEQ multiplex PCR, yet TCRdb's version contains in-frame clones alone and is incomplete. This sample carries about 100,000 clones, 70% to 90% of them seen once, and the ten largest clones take 5% to 7.5%. Whole-study results and caveats: Two AZD1222 doses significantly raised spike-specific TCR breadth and depth over controls. The donor cohort was predominantly white British with a female majority, and clonal diversity may have been underestimated. Samples come after the peak T cell response, not at day 14.

This clone was detected only a few times. Its antigen remains unknown. Germline CDR1 and CDR2: SGDLS and YYNGEE. The ends were cut back, 0 bases at V and 8 bases at J, with 6 bases in the middle. This CDR3 spans 13 amino acids. The chain links TRBV9 to TRBJ1-6, with D perhaps matching TRBD1 (5 bases). The receptor was isolated from an adult in good health. The sample consisted of peripheral blood, taken on day 0 of AZD1222 vaccination. CDR3: CASSVGGDSPLHF. CDR3 in DNA: TGTGCCAGCAGCGTAGGGGGGGATTCACCCCTCCACTTT.